This is a list of T cell receptor beta chains from one sample in a study of blood T cell repertoires in COVID-19. TCRdb keeps only in-frame clones here, not all; method: immunoSEQ multiplex PCR. The table records about 260,000 clones, less than 85% of them present only once. The sample taken for sequencing was peripheral blood. The receptors stem from a man between 60 and 70 years old who had recovered from COVID-19. The CDR3 runs from the conserved cysteine through the conserved F or W. A D gene is named only where the DNA matches it firmly. Clone size is shown for a subset of rows, as once, few, many or a class of expanded clone.

V	size	D	J	DNA	CDR3
TRBV2	few	NA	TRBJ2-7	TGTGCCAGCAGTCCGGGGTCCCTCTCCTACGAGCAGTACTTC	CASSPGSLSYEQYF
TRBV24-1	NA	TRBD2	TRBJ2-3	TGTGCCACCAGTGGTGCCCGCGGGGGGACGAGCACAGATACGCAGTATTTT	CATSGARGGTSTDTQYF
TRBV7-8	NA	NA	TRBJ2-2	TGTGCCAGCAGCTCTCTAGGGGGAATGGACCCCGGGGAGCTGTTTTTT	CASSSLGGMDPGELFF
TRBV27	few	TRBD1	TRBJ1-6	TGTGCCAGCAGTTCCCCCAGGGGGTTAAATTCACCCCTCCACTTT	CASSSPRGLNSPLHF
TRBV10-3	NA	NA	TRBJ2-1	TGTGCCATCAGGGGGGCCGGGAACAATGAGCAGTTCTTC	CAIRGAGNNEQFF
TRBV7-9	NA	NA	TRBJ2-7	TGTGCCAGCAGCTGGGCAGCTTCTCGACCGTCCTACGAGCAGTACTTC	CASSWAASRPSYEQYF
TRBV7-2	NA	TRBD1	TRBJ2-6	TGTGCCAGCAGCTTGTGGACAGGGGCGCCCTCTGGGGCCAACGTCCTGACTTTC	CASSLWTGAPSGANVLTF
TRBV12-3/TRBV12-4	NA	TRBD1	TRBJ1-2	TGTGCCAGCAGAAATACAGGGGGCTCTGGCTACACCTTC	CASRNTGGSGYTF
TRBV7-9	many	NA	TRBJ2-2	TGTGCCAGCAGCTTTCAAATCACCAGCACCGGGGAGCTGTTTTTT	CASSFQITSTGELFF
TRBV5-8	NA	NA	TRBJ2-1	TGTGCCAGCAGCCTGGGACCCGTAGCGGTCAATGAGCAGTTCTTC	CASSLGPVAVNEQFF
TRBV11-2	NA	TRBD2	TRBJ2-3	TGTGCCAGCAGGGAACGACTAGCGGGGGGTGTTAGCACAGATACGCAGTATTTT	CASRERLAGGVSTDTQYF
TRBV6-1	NA	TRBD2	TRBJ2-7	TGTGCCAGCAGTGAATCGGGGGGGCGCTTCGAGCAGTACTTC	CASSESGGRFEQYF
TRBV6-5	NA	TRBD1	TRBJ1-1	TGTGCCAGCAGCTTCGGACAGGTGAACACTGAAGCTTTCTTT	CASSFGQVNTEAFF
TRBV5-4	few	TRBD2	TRBJ2-2	TGTGCCAGCAGCCCACTAGCGGGGAACACCGGGGAGCTGTTTTTT	CASSPLAGNTGELFF
TRBV11-3	NA	TRBD1	TRBJ2-1	TGTGCCAGCAGCACCCGACAGGGGGGCTACAATGAGCAGTTCTTC	CASSTRQGGYNEQFF
TRBV5-8	NA	TRBD2	TRBJ2-5	TGTGCCAGCAGTTCGCACACCGGGGGGTACCAAGAGACCCAGTACTTC	CASSSHTGGYQETQYF
TRBV3-1/TRBV3-2	NA	TRBD2	TRBJ2-2	TGTGCCAGCAGCCGTAGCGGGGGGGCCGGGGAGCTGTTTTTT	CASSRSGGAGELFF
TRBV29-1	NA	NA	TRBJ1-1	TGCAGCGTAAAGACAGGCCTGGGGAACACTGAAGCTTTCTTT	CSVKTGLGNTEAFF
TRBV30	NA	TRBD2	TRBJ2-1	TGTGCCTGGAGTGTAGGAAGCGGGGCTCGGGGTGAGCAGTTCTTC	CAWSVGSGARGEQFF
TRBV6-4	once	NA	TRBJ2-1	TGTGCCAGCAGTGGCATCGGTAGCCTGGTCAGCAATGAGCAGTTCTTC	CASSGIGSLVSNEQFF
TRBV10-3	NA	NA	TRBJ1-4	TGTGCCACCGGAGAAAGGGGAACAACTAATGAAAAACTGTTTTTT	CATGERGTTNEKLFF
TRBV5-5	NA	TRBD1	TRBJ1-2	TGTGCCAGCAGCTTGGGGGACAGGCTGGCTGGCTACACCTTC	CASSLGDRLAGYTF
TRBV18	NA	NA	TRBJ1-1	TGTGCCAGCTCACCCGACTCGCGCAGGGAGGTTGAAGCTTTCTTT	CASSPDSRREVEAFF
TRBV2	NA	NA	TRBJ1-5	TGTGCCAGCCGATGGGGGGTTAATCAGCCCCAGCATTTT	CASRWGVNQPQHF
TRBV6-5	NA	NA	TRBJ1-4	TGTGCCAGCAGCCAGGGACTCCCGACGGAAAAACTGTTTTTT	CASSQGLPTEKLFF
TRBV4-2	NA	NA	TRBJ2-4	TGTGCCAGCAGCCCAAAGGAGTCTGGAGTTGCGGACAAAAACATTCAGTACTTC	CASSPKESGVADKNIQYF
TRBV6-1	NA	TRBD1	TRBJ2-7	TGTGCCAGCAGTGAGAGGACAGGGGTGAACGAGCAGTACTTC	CASSERTGVNEQYF
TRBV6-4	once	TRBD1	TRBJ1-5	TGTGCCAGCTCCGGCGGGGACAGGCAGCCCCAGCATTTT	CASSGGDRQPQHF
TRBV7-9	NA	NA	TRBJ1-3	TGTGCCAGCAGCTTAGCGGAGGTCTCTGGAAACACCATATATTTT	CASSLAEVSGNTIYF
TRBV6-1	NA	NA	TRBJ1-5	TGTGCCAGCAGTGAATACAGGGTAGATCAGCCCCAGCATTTT	CASSEYRVDQPQHF
TRBV28	NA	NA	TRBJ2-7	TGTGCCAGCAGCATCGGGGGCTCCTACGAGCAGTACTTC	CASSIGGSYEQYF
TRBV30	NA	TRBD2	TRBJ2-3	TGTGCCGGGTCTAGTTTTGTCCTAGCGGCAACTAGCACAGATACGCAGTATTTT	CAGSSFVLAATSTDTQYF
TRBV5-1	NA	NA	TRBJ1-3	TGCGCCAGCTCCTCCTTGGCCTCTGGAAACACCATATATTTT	CASSSLASGNTIYF
TRBV10-3	NA	TRBD2	TRBJ2-3	TGTGCCATCAGTGGGGGACTAGCGGGGCCAGATACGCAGTATTTT	CAISGGLAGPDTQYF
TRBV29-1	NA	TRBD1	TRBJ2-7	TGCAGCGTTGGACAGGGAGTCTACGAGCAGTACTTC	CSVGQGVYEQYF
TRBV7-2	NA	NA	TRBJ1-1	TGTGCCAGCAGCACTATCAGGGGAACTGAAGCTTTCTTT	CASSTIRGTEAFF
TRBV19	NA	TRBD1	TRBJ2-7	TGTGCCAGTAGTAAAGGGAGGGACAGGGCCCACGAGCAGTACTTC	CASSKGRDRAHEQYF
TRBV6-5	NA	TRBD2	TRBJ2-2	TGTGCCAGCACCAGCGGGACCCGCGCCGGGGAGCTGTTTTTT	CASTSGTRAGELFF
TRBV19	NA	NA	TRBJ2-3	TGTGCCAGTAGTACTAGACAGGGCACAGATACGCAGTATTTT	CASSTRQGTDTQYF
TRBV7-2	NA	NA	TRBJ2-3	TGTGCCAGCAGCTTAGCGCGTGCGGGACCGCAGTATTTT	CASSLARAGPQYF
TRBV30	few	NA	TRBJ1-1	TGTGCCTGGAGAATAAGGGGATCGAACACTGAAGCTTTCTTT	CAWRIRGSNTEAFF
TRBV5-5	once	TRBD2	TRBJ2-1	TGTGCCAGCAGCTTGGGGGGACTAGCCGCGGGTGAGCAGTTCTTC	CASSLGGLAAGEQFF
TRBV7-7	NA	TRBD2	TRBJ2-1	TGTGCCAGCAGTCTACTAGCGGGCGCCTACAATGAGCAGTTCTTC	CASSLLAGAYNEQFF
TRBV3-1/TRBV3-2	NA	TRBD1	TRBJ1-2	TGTGCCAGCAGCCCCCTCGGACAGGGCGGCTATGGCTACACCTTC	CASSPLGQGGYGYTF
TRBV27	NA	NA	TRBJ1-1	TGTGCCAGCAGTCAGGGGTTGAGGAACACTGAAGCTTTCTTT	CASSQGLRNTEAFF
TRBV11-2	NA	TRBD1	TRBJ2-2	TGTGCCAGCAGCCCCCCCGGGACAGGGGGACACGGGGAGCTGTTTTTT	CASSPPGTGGHGELFF
TRBV19	NA	NA	TRBJ1-2	TGTGCCAGTAGTATAGATCGGGAATTCTATGGCTACACCTTC	CASSIDREFYGYTF
TRBV15	NA	TRBD2	TRBJ2-3	TGTGCCACCAGCAGTACTAGCGCCTGGCGGGATACGCAGTATTTT	CATSSTSAWRDTQYF
TRBV18	NA	NA	TRBJ1-1	TGTGCCAGCTCACGGACAGTTGGACCCATGAACACTGAAGCTTTCTTT	CASSRTVGPMNTEAFF
TRBV14	NA	TRBD1	TRBJ1-4	TGTGCCAGCAGCCACGGACAGGGGAGAGAAAAACTGTTTTTT	CASSHGQGREKLFF
TRBV4-1	NA	NA	TRBJ1-4	TGCGCCAGCAGCCAAGATCTGGCAGGCCAACTGTTTTTT	CASSQDLAGQLFF
TRBV2	NA	TRBD1	TRBJ1-1	TGTGCCAGCAGATTCGACAGGGGAGGTACTGAAGCTTTCTTT	CASRFDRGGTEAFF
TRBV5-1	NA	TRBD2	TRBJ2-1	TGCGCCAGCAGCTTGACTAGCGGTACCTACAATGAGCAGTTCTTC	CASSLTSGTYNEQFF
TRBV2	few	NA	TRBJ2-7	TGTGCCAGCAGTGAAGAGGGACTTGGTCGCGAGCAGTACTTC	CASSEEGLGREQYF